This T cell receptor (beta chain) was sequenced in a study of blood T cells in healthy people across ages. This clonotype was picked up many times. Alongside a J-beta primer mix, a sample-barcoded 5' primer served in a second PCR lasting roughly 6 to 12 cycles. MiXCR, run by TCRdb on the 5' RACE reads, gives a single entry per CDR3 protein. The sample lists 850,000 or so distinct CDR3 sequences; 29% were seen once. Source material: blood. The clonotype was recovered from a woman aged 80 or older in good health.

The DNA of the CDR3 is TGTGCCAGCAGCTTAGACATCAACCCGAGAAATACTGAAGCTTTCTTT. Residues: CASSLDINPRNTEAFF. The chain has TRBV7-6 and TRBJ1-1; D is unclear. V gave up 1 base and J gave up 5 bases, with 17 bases separating them. Germline V CDR1 and CDR2: SGHVS, FNYEAQ. There are 16 residues in the CDR3.